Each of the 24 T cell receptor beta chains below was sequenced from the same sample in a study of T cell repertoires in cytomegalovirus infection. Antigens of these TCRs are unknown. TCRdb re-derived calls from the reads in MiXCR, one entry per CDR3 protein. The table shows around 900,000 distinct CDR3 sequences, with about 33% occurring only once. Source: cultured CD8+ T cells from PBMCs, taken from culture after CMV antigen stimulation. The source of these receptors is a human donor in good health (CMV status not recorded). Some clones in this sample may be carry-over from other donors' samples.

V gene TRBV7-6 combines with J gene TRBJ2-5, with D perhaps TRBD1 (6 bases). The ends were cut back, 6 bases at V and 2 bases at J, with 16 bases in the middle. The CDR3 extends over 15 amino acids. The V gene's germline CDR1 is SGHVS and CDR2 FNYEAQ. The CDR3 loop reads CASRRSRDKQETQYF. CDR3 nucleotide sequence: TGTGCCAGCAGAAGATCCCGGGACAAACAAGAGACCCAGTACTTC.

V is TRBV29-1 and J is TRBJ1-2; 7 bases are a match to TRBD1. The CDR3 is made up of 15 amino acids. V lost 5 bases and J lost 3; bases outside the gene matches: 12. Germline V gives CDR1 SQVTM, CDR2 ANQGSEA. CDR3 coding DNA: TGCAGCGTTCACCCCCTTTTCGGGACAGACTATGGCTACACCTTC. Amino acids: CSVHPLFGTDYGYTF.

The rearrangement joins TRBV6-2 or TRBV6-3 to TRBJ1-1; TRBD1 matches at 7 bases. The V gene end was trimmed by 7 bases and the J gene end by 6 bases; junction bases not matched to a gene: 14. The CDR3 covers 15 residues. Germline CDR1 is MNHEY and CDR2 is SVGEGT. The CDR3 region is CASISDRRSLPEAFF. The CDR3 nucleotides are TGTGCCAGCATTTCGGACAGGAGGTCATTACCTGAAGCTTTCTTT.

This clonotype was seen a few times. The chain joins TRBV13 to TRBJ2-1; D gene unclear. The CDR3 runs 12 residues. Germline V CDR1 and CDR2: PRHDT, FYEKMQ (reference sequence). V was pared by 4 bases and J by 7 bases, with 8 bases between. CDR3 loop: CASSWGLNEQFF. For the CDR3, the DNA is TGTGCCAGCAGCTGGGGTTTAAATGAGCAGTTCTTC.

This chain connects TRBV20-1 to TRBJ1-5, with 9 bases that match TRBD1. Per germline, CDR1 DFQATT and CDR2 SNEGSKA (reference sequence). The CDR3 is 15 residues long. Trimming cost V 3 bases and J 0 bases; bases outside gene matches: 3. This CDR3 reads CSARGQGYSNQPQHF. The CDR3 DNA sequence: TGCAGTGCTAGGGGACAGGGCTATAGCAATCAGCCCCAGCATTTT.

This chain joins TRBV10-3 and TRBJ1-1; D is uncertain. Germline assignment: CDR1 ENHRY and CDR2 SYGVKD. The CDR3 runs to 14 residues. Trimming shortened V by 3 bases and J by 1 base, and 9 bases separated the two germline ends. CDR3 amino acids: CAISDPRRNTEAFF. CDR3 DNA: TGTGCCATCAGTGACCCACGACGGAACACTGAAGCTTTCTTT.

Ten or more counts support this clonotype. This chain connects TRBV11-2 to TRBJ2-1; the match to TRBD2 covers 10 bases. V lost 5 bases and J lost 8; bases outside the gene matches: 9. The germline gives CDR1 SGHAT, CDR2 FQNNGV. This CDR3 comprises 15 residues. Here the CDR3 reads CASSLVAGGRDEQFF. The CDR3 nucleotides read TGTGCCAGCAGCCTCGTAGCGGGGGGTAGAGATGAGCAGTTCTTC.

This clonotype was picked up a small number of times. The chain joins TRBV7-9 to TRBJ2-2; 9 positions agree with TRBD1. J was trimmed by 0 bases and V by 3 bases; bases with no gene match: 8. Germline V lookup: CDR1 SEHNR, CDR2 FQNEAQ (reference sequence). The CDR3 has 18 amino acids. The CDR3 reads CASSFAGTGTTNTGELFF. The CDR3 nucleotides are TGTGCCAGCAGCTTCGCCGGGACAGGGACGACGAACACCGGGGAGCTGTTTTTT.

The CDR3 loop is CASSLDPSGGLGTGELFF. For the CDR3, the DNA is TGTGCCAGCAGCTTAGATCCTAGCGGGGGGTTAGGCACCGGGGAGCTGTTTTTT. The rearrangement links TRBV11-2 to TRBJ2-2; the match to TRBD2 covers 11 bases. This CDR3 comprises 18 residues. Germline CDR1 reads SGHAT; CDR2 reads FQNNGV. The trim removed 0 bases at V and 4 bases at J, leaving 7 bases unmatched.

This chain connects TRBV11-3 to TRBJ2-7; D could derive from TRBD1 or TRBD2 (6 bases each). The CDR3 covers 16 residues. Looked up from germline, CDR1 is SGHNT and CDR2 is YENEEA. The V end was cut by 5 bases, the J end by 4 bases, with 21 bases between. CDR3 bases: TGTGCCAGCAGCGCACGGAGGTTGGGGGGCCTTTACGAGCAGTACTTC. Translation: CASSARRLGGLYEQYF.

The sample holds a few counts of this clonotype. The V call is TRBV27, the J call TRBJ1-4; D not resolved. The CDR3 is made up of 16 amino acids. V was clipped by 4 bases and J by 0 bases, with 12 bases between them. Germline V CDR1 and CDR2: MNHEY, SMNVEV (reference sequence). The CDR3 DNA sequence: TGTGCCAGCAGTTCGGCCCTACCTGCAACTAATGAAAAACTGTTTTTT. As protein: CASSSALPATNEKLFF.

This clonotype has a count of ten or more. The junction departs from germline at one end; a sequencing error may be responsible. The CDR3 DNA reads TGTGCTAGCAGCTTAAAAGCGCGGGGCACCGGGGAGCTGTTTTTT. Its protein product is CASSLKARGTGELFF. The rearrangement links TRBV7-7 to TRBJ2-2, with D perhaps matching TRBD2 (6 bases). Germline V gene sequence: CDR1 SSHAT, CDR2 FNYEAQ (reference sequence). There are 15 residues in the CDR3.

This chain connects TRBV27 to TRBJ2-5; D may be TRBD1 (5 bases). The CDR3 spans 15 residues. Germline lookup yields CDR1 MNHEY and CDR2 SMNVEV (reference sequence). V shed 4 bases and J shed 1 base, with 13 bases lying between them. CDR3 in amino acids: CASSSRQFGQETQYF. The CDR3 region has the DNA TGTGCCAGCAGTTCACGACAGTTTGGCCAAGAGACCCAGTACTTC.

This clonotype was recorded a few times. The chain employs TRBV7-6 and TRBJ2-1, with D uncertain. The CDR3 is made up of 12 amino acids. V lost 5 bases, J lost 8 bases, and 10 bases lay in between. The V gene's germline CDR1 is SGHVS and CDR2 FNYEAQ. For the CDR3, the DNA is TGTGCCAGCAGCCGCTTGTGGGATGAGCAGTTCTTC. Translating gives CASSRLWDEQFF.

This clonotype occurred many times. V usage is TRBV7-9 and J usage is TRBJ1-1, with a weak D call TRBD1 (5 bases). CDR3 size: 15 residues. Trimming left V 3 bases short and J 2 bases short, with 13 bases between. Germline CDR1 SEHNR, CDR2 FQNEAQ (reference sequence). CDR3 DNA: TGTGCCAGCAGCTTTTATGTGGGGGGAAACACTGAAGCTTTCTTT. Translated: CASSFYVGGNTEAFF.

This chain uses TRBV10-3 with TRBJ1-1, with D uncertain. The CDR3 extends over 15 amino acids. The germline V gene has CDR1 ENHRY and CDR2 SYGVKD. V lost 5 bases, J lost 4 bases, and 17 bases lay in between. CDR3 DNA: TGTGCCATCAGTCCGATGTTGACCGCAGCCACTGAAGCTTTCTTT. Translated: CAISPMLTAATEAFF.

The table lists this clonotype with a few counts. The CDR3 sequence is CASSLFGTARGVTEAFF. In nucleotides, the CDR3 is TGTGCCAGCAGCTTATTTGGGACAGCACGAGGGGTGACTGAAGCTTTCTTT. V is TRBV7-2 and J is TRBJ1-1; 7 positions agree with TRBD1. This CDR3 comprises 17 residues. Germline values: CDR1 SGHTA, CDR2 FQGNSA. V dropped 2 bases and J dropped 5; count of bases not matched to a gene: 14.

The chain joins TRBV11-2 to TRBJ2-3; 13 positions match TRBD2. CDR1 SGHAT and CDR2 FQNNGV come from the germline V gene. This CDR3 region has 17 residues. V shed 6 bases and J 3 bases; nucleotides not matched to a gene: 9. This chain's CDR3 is CASSRGLAGTVTDTQYF. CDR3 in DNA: TGTGCCAGCAGTAGGGGACTAGCGGGGACCGTGACAGATACGCAGTATTTT.

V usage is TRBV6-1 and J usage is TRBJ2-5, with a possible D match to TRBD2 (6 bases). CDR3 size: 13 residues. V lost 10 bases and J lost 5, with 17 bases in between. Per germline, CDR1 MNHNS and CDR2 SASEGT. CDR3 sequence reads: CATLDGGEETQYF. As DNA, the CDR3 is TGTGCCACCTTAGACGGAGGGGAGGAGACCCAGTACTTC.

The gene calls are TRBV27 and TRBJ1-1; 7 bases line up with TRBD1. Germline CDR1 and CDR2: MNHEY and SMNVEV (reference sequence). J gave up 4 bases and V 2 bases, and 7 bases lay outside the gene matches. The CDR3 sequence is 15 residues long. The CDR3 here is CASSLNQGVATEAFF. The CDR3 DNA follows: TGTGCCAGCAGTTTAAATCAGGGGGTGGCCACTGAAGCTTTCTTT.

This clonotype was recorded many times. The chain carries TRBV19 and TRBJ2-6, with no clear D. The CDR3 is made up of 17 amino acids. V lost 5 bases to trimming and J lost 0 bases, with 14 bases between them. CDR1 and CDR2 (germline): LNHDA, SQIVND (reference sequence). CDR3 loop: CASSPRPVSSGANVLTF. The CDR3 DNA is TGTGCCAGTAGTCCCCGGCCTGTGTCCTCTGGGGCCAACGTCCTGACTTTC.

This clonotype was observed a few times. The CDR3 here is CAAGPQGVTDSNQPQHF. CDR3 in DNA: TGTGCAGCTGGGCCACAGGGGGTAACGGATAGCAATCAGCCCCAGCATTTT. The chain uses TRBV19 and TRBJ1-5; 8 nucleotides line up with TRBD1. Looked up from germline, CDR1 is LNHDA and CDR2 is SQIVND (reference sequence). The CDR3 extends over 17 amino acids.

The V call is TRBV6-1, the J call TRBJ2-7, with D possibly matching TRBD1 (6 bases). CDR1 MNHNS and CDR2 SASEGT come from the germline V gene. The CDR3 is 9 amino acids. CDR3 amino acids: CASTPPGEV. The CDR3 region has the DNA TGTGCCAGCACTCCCCCAGGGGAGGTC.

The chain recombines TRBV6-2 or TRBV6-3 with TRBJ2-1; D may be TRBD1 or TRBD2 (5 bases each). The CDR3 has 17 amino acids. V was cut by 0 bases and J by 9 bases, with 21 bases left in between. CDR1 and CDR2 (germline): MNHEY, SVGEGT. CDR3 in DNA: TGTGCCAGCAGTTACTCGTGGGGACCGACCCCCGAAGGTGAGCAGTTCTTC. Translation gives CASSYSWGPTPEGEQFF.